This T cell receptor (beta chain) derives from a study of blood T cell repertoires in COVID-19. V was pared by 1 base and J by 2 bases, with 4 bases of the junction left unmatched. The CDR3 covers 16 residues. Germline loops: CDR1 MGHRA, CDR2 YSYEKL. As handled by the study authors: How many nucleated cells were present was estimated from reference gene primer amplification. The protocol was immunoSEQ multiplex PCR, while the TCRdb copy is restricted to in-frame clones and leaves out a portion. D and trimming come from the DNA, and the V and J calls and clone size come from that table. The sample includes 200,000 or so clones, 80% to 90% of them seen just once.

This clonotype originated in a man between 60 and 75 years old with acute or convalescent COVID-19. The V call is TRBV4-1, the J call TRBJ2-3; the match to TRBD2 covers 9 bases. Sequenced input: peripheral blood. The chain's CDR3 is CASSQVGLAPTDTQYF. Here the CDR3 DNA reads TGCGCCAGCAGCCAAGTAGGACTAGCGCCCACAGATACGCAGTATTTT.